This T cell receptor (beta chain) was sequenced during a study of Ad26.COV2.S vaccination and SARS-CoV-2 variants (dated by TCRdb to the early 2020s). About the full investigation: Donors in the vaccine arm were drawn from COV1001, a phase I-IIa trial of Ad26.COV2.S in healthy adults that was multicentre, randomized, double-blind and placebo-controlled. Throughout the experiments and outcome assessment, investigators stayed blinded to trial group allocation. TCRbeta repertoire sequencing served as the tool for gauging how specific and how broad the SARS-CoV-2-reactive T cell receptors were following Ad26.COV2.S vaccination. Ad26.COV2.S was given intramuscularly at 5x10^10 or 1x10^11 viral particles, as a single shot or as two shots 56 days apart. Trial participants were randomized into five groups of five, in which low-dose or high-dose Ad26.COV2.S was given once or twice, or placebo was given on both occasions. The TCR-sequenced set comprised approximately 30 samples: some 20 Ad26.COV2.S vaccine recipients, 5 placebo recipients and 8 SARS-CoV-2 convalescent individuals. The research as a whole found: According to the authors, total T cell responses may have been underestimated by the TCR breadth and depth analyses. The study was not powered to compare responses between vaccine doses or regimens. After vaccination, substantial breadth of spike-specific CD8+ and CD4+ T cell responses was reported. Compared with placebo recipients, Ad26.COV2.S recipients showed higher spike-specific TCR breadth (P = 0.0014). Vaccine and placebo recipients had similar non-spike TCR breadth, a finding consistent with the vaccine containing only spike.

The immunoSEQ Assay was used to sequence TCRbeta CDR3 regions. After extraction, genomic DNA underwent amplification by bias-controlled multiplex PCR, followed by high-throughput sequencing. Per the source publication's procedure: To quantify the absolute abundance of every unique TCRbeta CDR3 region, sequences were collapsed and filtered. T cell fraction was estimated by normalization of TCRbeta template counts to usable DNA, with usable DNA being measured through amplification of reference genes present in all nucleated cells. Repertoire TCRs were annotated as SARS-CoV-2-specific when V gene, CDR3 amino acid sequence and J gene were exactly matched to a known reactive TCR set. The reference SARS-CoV-2 TCR set came from MIRA and was filtered for enrichment in COVID-19-positive ImmuneCODE repertoires, removing public or cross-reactive TCRs. Drawing on the MIRA antigens, annotated TCRs were analysed further at the level of specific ORF or position within ORF. Breadth was defined as the number of annotated unique rearrangements divided by the total number of unique productive rearrangements, and depth was defined as the summed frequency of the annotated unique rearrangements. Group comparisons of TCR breadth used two-sided Wilcoxon rank-sum tests. What TCRdb holds here is the immuneACCESS table cut down to in-frame rearrangements. Part of the clones is not present; checked against another copy, under half of the missing clones reflect an unresolved V gene, and the others are unexplained. Clonal size and the V and J genes are those of that table, whereas D and trimming came from the DNA. Recorded for this sample are about 440,000 clones; around 85% of them occurred a single time. The top ten clonotypes cover 9.5% to 15% of the sample.

This clone was picked up a small number of times. Its antigen is still unknown. It has no much larger one-base neighbor in the sample; base qualities were not kept. This sample's treatment or condition label indicates: around 19 received Ad26.COV2.S at low or high dose, single or two shots; about 5 received placebo; per-sample allocation not given. For vaccine and placebo recipients, the sequenced repertoires came from samples collected on day 63 after the first injection. Cohort 1b enrolled about two dozen adults aged 18-55 years at a single site in Boston, USA, between 29 July and 7 August 2020. Ad26.COV2.S was a replication-incompetent adenovirus type 26 vector expressing a prefusion-stabilized SARS-CoV-2 spike protein from the original Wuhan strain. CDR1 and CDR2, per the germline V gene, are LGHNA and YNFKEQ. Inclusive of the bounding cysteine and phenylalanine, the CDR3 is 18 residues long. Only the CDR3 DNA stays, 54 bases, in frame from base 1. Trimming accounts for 4 bases at V and 8 bases at J, while the number of junction bases matched to no gene is 21.

The sequence was collected from a person between 18 and 65 years old who received the Ad26.COV2.S COVID-19 vaccine or a placebo. Here the sequenced sample was peripheral blood, taken in a trial of Ad26.COV2.S vaccine versus placebo. The rearrangement joined TRBV4-2 to TRBJ1-2; 8 of the junction bases match TRBD1. Here the CDR3 is given as CASSLNQPSGGATRGYTF. The DNA is as follows: TGTGCCAGCAGCCTAAATCAACCGTCAGGGGGCGCGACGAGGGGCTACACCTTC.